Shown below are 11 T cell receptor beta chains from a single sample sequenced in a study of blood T cell repertoires in COVID-19. The assay was immunoSEQ multiplex PCR, and TCRdb's table has in-frame clones only and misses some. The sample shows about 150,000 clones, around 80% of them seen only once. Specimen: peripheral blood. The receptors stem from a woman in her 50s with acute or convalescent COVID-19.

This clone was detected only once. This chain uses TRBV7-7 with TRBJ2-2; TRBD2 agrees at 9 bases. After removal of 5 bases from V and 4 bases from J, the junction contained 11 bases not matched to a gene. CDR1 is SSHAT, CDR2 FNYEAQ, per germline (reference sequence). The CDR3 is made up of 17 amino acids. The CDR3 nucleotides are TGTGCCAGCAGCCGCCTTGGGGCTAGCGGGGCCACCGGGGAGCTGTTTTTT. Translating gives CASSRLGASGATGELFF.

V is TRBV24-1 and J is TRBJ2-7; TRBD1 agrees at 9 bases. The germline V gene encodes CDR1 KGHDR and CDR2 SFDVKD. V gave up 9 bases and J gave up 1 base; unmatched junction bases: 21. CDR3 size: 19 residues. The CDR3 region is CATSPSGTGLEEESYEQYF. The CDR3 bases are TGTGCCACCTCACCTTCCGGGACAGGGCTGGAAGAGGAATCCTACGAGCAGTACTTC.

V usage is TRBV4-3 and J usage is TRBJ1-2; the D is unclear. This CDR3 spans 13 amino acids. CDR1 LGHNA and CDR2 YSLEER come from the germline V gene. Trimming shortened V by 2 bases and J by 4 bases, and 8 bases separated the two germline ends. In nucleotides, the CDR3 is TGCGCCAGCAGCCAAACTCCCCCCTATGGCTACACCTTC. This gives the protein CASSQTPPYGYTF.

V and J are TRBV2 and TRBJ1-2, with D hard to call. This CDR3 is 12 amino acids long. Trimming left V 4 bases short and J 2 bases short, with 5 bases between. The germline V gene has CDR1 SNHLY and CDR2 FYNNEI. The CDR3 reads CASSGVNYGYTF. CDR3 nucleotide sequence: TGTGCCAGCAGTGGAGTCAACTATGGCTACACCTTC.

V gene TRBV5-4 combines with J gene TRBJ2-2; tentatively, D is TRBD1 (5 bases). Germline loops: CDR1 SGHNT, CDR2 YYREEE (reference sequence). Trimming pared 4 bases from V and 4 bases from J, leaving 14 bases between. This CDR3 is built from 15 residues. This CDR3 is CASSGAPGGTGELFF. CDR3 nucleotide sequence: TGTGCCAGCAGCGGGGCCCCGGGCGGCACCGGGGAGCTGTTTTTT.

The V call is TRBV7-9, the J call TRBJ1-2, with D maybe TRBD1 (5 bases). V lost 5 bases, J lost 3 bases, and 10 bases lay in between. The CDR3 extends over 13 amino acids. CDR1 and CDR2 (germline): SEHNR, FQNEAQ (reference sequence). The CDR3 loop is CASSPQGDYGYTF. The CDR3 coding sequence is TGTGCCAGCAGCCCCCAGGGTGACTATGGCTACACCTTC.

V is TRBV11-2 and J is TRBJ2-1; 9 bases match TRBD1. Trimming cost V 5 bases and J 2 bases; bases outside gene matches: 4. CDR1 SGHAT and CDR2 FQNNGV come from the germline V gene. The CDR3 loop spans 15 amino acids. CDR3 coding DNA: TGTGCCAGCAGCGACCGGGACAGGGCCTACAATGAGCAGTTCTTC. It is translated as CASSDRDRAYNEQFF.

The chain has TRBV5-8 and TRBJ2-7; 8 bases match TRBD1. The CDR3 consists of 16 residues. The germline gives CDR1 SGHTS, CDR2 YDEGEE. J was trimmed by 1 base and V by 3 bases; bases with no gene match: 9. The CDR3 region has the DNA TGTGCCAGCAGCTGGAGGCGACAGGGGTGGTCCTACGAGCAGTACTTC. This codes for CASSWRRQGWSYEQYF.

This chain links TRBV5-6 with TRBJ1-2; D call uncertain. Germline assignment: CDR1 SGHDT and CDR2 YYEEEE. The CDR3 extends over 11 amino acids. Trimming removed 1 base at V and 4 bases at J, with 2 bases between. The CDR3, as DNA: TGTGCCAGCAGCTTGCGCTATGGCTACACCTTC. Translating it yields CASSLRYGYTF.

The chain combines TRBV9 with TRBJ1-2; the match to TRBD1 covers 8 bases. The CDR3 spans 16 residues. With V trimmed by 0 bases and J by 8 bases, 12 bases remained unmatched. The germline gives CDR1 SGDLS, CDR2 YYNGEE. The CDR3 here is CASSVAPGGALEGYTF. In DNA form, the CDR3 reads TGTGCCAGCAGCGTAGCCCCAGGGGGCGCGTTGGAAGGCTACACCTTC.

This rearrangement joins TRBV7-3 to TRBJ2-2; D perhaps matches TRBD1 (6 bases). The ends were cut back, 4 bases at V and 2 bases at J, with 11 bases in the middle. This CDR3 comprises 15 residues. From germline, CDR1 is SGHTA and CDR2 FQGTGA. The CDR3 coding sequence is TGTGCCAGCAGCTCATCCGGGACAAACACCGGGGAGCTGTTTTTT. Translated: CASSSSGTNTGELFF.